This T cell receptor beta chain was observed in a study of cytomegalovirus exposure and HLA in healthy donors. Findings and caveats of the study: Within the data, a cluster of highly shared sequence variants was likely a sequencing artifact.

PCR was performed using 60 Vbeta and 13 Jbeta primers. The data were produced by immunoSEQ multiplex PCR, yet TCRdb's version contains in-frame clones alone and is incomplete. The sample comprises around 90,000 clones, approximately 80% of which are singletons, and about 3.3% rests with the top ten. About this clone itself: Its antigen is unidentified.

The material sequenced was PBMCs. This TCR came from a woman aged 40-49 years in good health and CMV-seronegative.

Here the CDR3 reads CAGRKGERVEQFF. CDR3 nucleotide sequence: TGTGCCGGGCGGAAGGGGGAACGGGTTGAGCAGTTCTTC. V and J are TRBV28 and TRBJ2-1; tentatively, D is TRBD1 (6 bases). Germline lookup yields CDR1 MDHEN and CDR2 SYDVKM. CDR3 size: 13 residues. V lost 11 bases, J lost 9 bases, and 20 bases lay in between. Together with reference TRBV28 and TRBJ2-1, the CDR3 gives the full variable domain: DVKVTQSSRYLVKRTGEKVFLECVQDMDHENMFWYRQDPGLGLRLIYFSYDVKMKEKGDIPEGYSVSREKKERFSLILESASTNQTSMYLCAGRKGERVEQFFGPGTRLTVL.